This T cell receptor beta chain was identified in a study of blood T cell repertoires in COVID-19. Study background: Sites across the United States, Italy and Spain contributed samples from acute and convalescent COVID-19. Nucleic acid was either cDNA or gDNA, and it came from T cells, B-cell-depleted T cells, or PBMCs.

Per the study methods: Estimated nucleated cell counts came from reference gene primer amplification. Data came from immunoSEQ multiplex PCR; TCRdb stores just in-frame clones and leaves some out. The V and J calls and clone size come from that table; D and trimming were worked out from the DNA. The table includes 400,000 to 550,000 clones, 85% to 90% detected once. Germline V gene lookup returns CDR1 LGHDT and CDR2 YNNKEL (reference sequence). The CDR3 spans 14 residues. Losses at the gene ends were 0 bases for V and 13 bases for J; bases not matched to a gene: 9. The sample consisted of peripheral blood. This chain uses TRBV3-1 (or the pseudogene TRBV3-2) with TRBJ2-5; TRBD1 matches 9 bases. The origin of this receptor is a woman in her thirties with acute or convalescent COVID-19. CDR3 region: CASSQDSATGGLYF. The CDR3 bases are TGTGCCAGCAGCCAAGATTCAGCGACAGGGGGTCTGTACTTC.